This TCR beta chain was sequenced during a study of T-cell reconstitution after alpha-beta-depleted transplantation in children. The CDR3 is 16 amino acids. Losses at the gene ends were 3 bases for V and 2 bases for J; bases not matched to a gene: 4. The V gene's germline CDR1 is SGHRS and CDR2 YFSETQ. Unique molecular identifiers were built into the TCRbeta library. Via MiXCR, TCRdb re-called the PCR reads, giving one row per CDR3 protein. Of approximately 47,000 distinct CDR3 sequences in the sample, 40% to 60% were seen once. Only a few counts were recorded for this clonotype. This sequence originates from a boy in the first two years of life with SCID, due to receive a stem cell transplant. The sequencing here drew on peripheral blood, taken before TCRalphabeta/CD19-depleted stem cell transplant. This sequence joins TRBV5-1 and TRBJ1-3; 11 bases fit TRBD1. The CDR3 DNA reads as TGCGCCAGCAGCTCCGGGACAGGGGGAGCTGGAAACACCATATATTTT. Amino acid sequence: CASSSGTGGAGNTIYF.